This T cell receptor (beta chain) was profiled in a study of T cell responses to AZD1222 COVID-19 vaccine. The study's findings and limits: Dominant CD4 TCR responses targeted spike regions 160-218 and 743-854.

Points on this clone: The antigen is undetermined.

Trimming removed 1 base at V and 0 bases at J, with 6 bases between. The CDR3 has 15 residues. In germline, CDR1 is LNHDA, CDR2 SQIVND (reference sequence). Samples with a second dose at about 4 or about 12 weeks were pooled together. Sequencing used immunoSEQ multiplex PCR; TCRdb keeps in-frame clones, though not all of them. Here the sample spans about 180,000 clones, roughly 94% being singletons. The V gene is TRBV19, the J gene TRBJ1-4; D ambiguous. The source of this sequence is an adult who received the AZD1222 COVID-19 vaccine. The sequenced sample was peripheral blood, obtained 28 days after the second AZD1222 dose. The CDR3: CASSIVFATNEKLFF. DNA of the CDR3: TGTGCCAGTAGTATAGTTTTTGCAACTAATGAAAAACTGTTTTTT.